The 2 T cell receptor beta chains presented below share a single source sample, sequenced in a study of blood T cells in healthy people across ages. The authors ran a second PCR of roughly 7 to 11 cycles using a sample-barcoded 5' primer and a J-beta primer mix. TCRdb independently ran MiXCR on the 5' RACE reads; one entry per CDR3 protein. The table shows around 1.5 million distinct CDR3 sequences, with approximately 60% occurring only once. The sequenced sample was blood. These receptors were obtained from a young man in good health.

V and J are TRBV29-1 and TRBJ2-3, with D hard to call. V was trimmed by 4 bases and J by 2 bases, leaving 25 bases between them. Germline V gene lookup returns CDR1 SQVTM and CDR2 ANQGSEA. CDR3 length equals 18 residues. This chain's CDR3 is CSVVGFVWNSSSTDTQYF. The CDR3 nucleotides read TGCAGCGTTGTGGGGTTTGTATGGAACTCCTCGTCCACAGATACGCAGTATTTT.

The CDR3: CASSLEPGASTYGYTF. The CDR3 region has the DNA TGTGCCAGCAGCTTAGAGCCAGGGGCAAGTACCTATGGCTACACCTTC. The chain combines TRBV7-2 with TRBJ1-2; D possibly corresponds to TRBD1 (6 bases). The germline V gene encodes CDR1 SGHTA and CDR2 FQGNSA. The CDR3 runs 16 residues. V was cut by 1 base and J by 4 bases, with 16 bases left in between. Variable domain in full (rest from reference TRBV7-2 and TRBJ1-2): GAGVSQSPSNKVTEKGKDVELRCDPISGHTALYWYRQSLGQGLEFLIYFQGNSAPDKSGLPSDRFSAERTGGSVSTLTIQRTQQEDSAVYLCASSLEPGASTYGYTFGSGTRLTVV.